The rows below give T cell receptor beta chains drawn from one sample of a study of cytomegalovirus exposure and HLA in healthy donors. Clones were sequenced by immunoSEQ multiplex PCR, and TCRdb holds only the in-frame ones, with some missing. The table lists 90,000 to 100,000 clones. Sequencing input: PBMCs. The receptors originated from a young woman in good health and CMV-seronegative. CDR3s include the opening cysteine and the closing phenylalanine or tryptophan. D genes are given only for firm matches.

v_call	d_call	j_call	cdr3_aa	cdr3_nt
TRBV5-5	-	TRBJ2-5	CASSLGGGLETQYF	TGTGCCAGCAGCTTGGGGGGCGGTCTAGAGACCCAGTACTTC
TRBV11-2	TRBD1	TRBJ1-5	CASSKDRGSHQPQHF	TGTGCCAGCAGCAAGGACAGGGGGTCCCATCAGCCCCAGCATTTT
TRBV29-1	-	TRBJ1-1	CSAGEETEAFF	TGCAGCGCCGGAGAGGAGACTGAAGCTTTCTTT
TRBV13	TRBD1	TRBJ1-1	CASSGQGLATEAFF	TGTGCCAGCAGCGGACAGGGGTTGGCCACTGAAGCTTTCTTT
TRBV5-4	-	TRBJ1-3	CASSLGTGRGGNTIYF	TGTGCCAGCAGCTTGGGCACTGGGAGGGGTGGAAACACCATATATTTT
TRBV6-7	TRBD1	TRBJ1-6	CASSYSRIGTANSPLHF	TGTGCCAGCAGTTACTCGAGGATAGGGACAGCCAATTCACCCCTCCACTTT
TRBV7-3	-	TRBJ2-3	CASSAVGDGGADTQYF	TGTGCCAGCAGCGCCGTAGGAGACGGCGGGGCAGATACGCAGTATTTT
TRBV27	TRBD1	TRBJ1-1	CASRGQEYTEAFF	TGTGCCAGCAGGGGACAGGAGTACACTGAAGCTTTCTTT
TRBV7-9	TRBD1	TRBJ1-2	CASIEDRLGYGYTF	TGTGCCAGCATCGAGGACAGGTTGGGCTATGGCTACACCTTC
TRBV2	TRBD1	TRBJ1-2	CASSFDRDDYTF	TGTGCCAGCAGTTTCGACAGGGATGACTACACCTTC
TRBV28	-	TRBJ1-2	CANSERLNYGYTF	TGTGCCAATTCGGAGAGACTTAACTATGGCTACACCTTC
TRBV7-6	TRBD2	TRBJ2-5	CASSLARRGGGETQYF	TGTGCCAGCAGCTTAGCGCGGCGGGGGGGTGGAGAGACCCAGTACTTC
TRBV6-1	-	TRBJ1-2	CASSEAGAGGYTF	TGTGCCAGCAGTGAAGCAGGGGCTGGAGGCTACACCTTC
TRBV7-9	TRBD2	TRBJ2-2	CASSLGSGSANTGELFF	TGTGCCAGCAGCTTAGGTAGCGGGAGCGCGAACACCGGGGAGCTGTTTTTT
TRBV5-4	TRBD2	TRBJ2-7	CASSLPGRENGEQYF	TGTGCCAGCAGCTTACCCGGGAGGGAGAACGGAGAGCAGTACTTC
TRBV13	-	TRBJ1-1	CASSLAGKGDTEAFF	TGTGCCAGCAGCTTAGCAGGGAAGGGGGACACTGAAGCTTTCTTT
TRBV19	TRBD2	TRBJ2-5	CASSEGTSQWTQYF	TGTGCCAGTAGTGAGGGGACTAGCCAGTGGACCCAGTACTTC
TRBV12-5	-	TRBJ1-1	CASALFGGNTEAFF	TGTGCTAGTGCTTTATTCGGGGGGAATACTGAAGCTTTCTTT
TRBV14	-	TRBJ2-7	CASSQGGLEYF	TGTGCCAGCAGCCAAGGAGGGTTGGAATACTTC
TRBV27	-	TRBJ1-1	CASSPTTKNGAFF	TGTGCCAGCAGCCCCACCACTAAAAACGGAGCTTTCTTT
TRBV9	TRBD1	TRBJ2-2	CASSVADRGWAGELFF	TGTGCCAGCAGCGTAGCTGACAGGGGATGGGCCGGGGAGCTGTTTTTT
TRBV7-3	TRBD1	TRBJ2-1	CASSLPGTGSHNEQFF	TGTGCCAGCAGCTTACCCGGGACAGGGTCACACAATGAGCAGTTCTTC
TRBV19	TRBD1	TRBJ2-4	CASSIAPGDRGFIQYF	TGTGCCAGTAGTATAGCCCCCGGGGACAGGGGATTCATTCAGTACTTC
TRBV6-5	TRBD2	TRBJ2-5	CASSYWTSGKETQYF	TGTGCCAGCAGTTACTGGACTAGCGGGAAAGAGACCCAGTACTTC
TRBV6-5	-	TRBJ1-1	CASSYSRGNTEAFF	TGTGCCAGCAGTTACTCGCGCGGAAACACTGAAGCTTTCTTT
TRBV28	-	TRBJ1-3	CASKTGYPGNTIYF	TGTGCCAGCAAAACAGGGTACCCTGGAAACACCATATATTTT
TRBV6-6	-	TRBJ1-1	CASSYEGGLNTEAFF	TGTGCCAGCAGTTACGAGGGGGGGCTCAACACTGAAGCTTTCTTT
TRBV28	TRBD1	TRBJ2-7	CASRKQGYEQYF	TGTGCCAGCAGGAAACAGGGGTACGAGCAGTACTTC
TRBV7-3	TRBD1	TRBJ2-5	CASSAGTGEGETQYF	TGTGCCAGCAGCGCCGGGACAGGGGAAGGCGAGACCCAGTACTTC
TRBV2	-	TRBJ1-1	CASSTPRDFLNTEAFF	TGTGCCAGCAGCACCCCACGGGATTTCCTGAACACTGAAGCTTTCTTT
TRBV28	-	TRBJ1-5	CASSSPRMGRRGNQPQHF	TGTGCCAGCAGTTCCCCTAGGATGGGCAGGAGGGGCAATCAGCCCCAGCATTTT
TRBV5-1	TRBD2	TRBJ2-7	CASSPAGVYEQYF	TGCGCCAGCAGCCCCGCGGGGGTCTACGAGCAGTACTTC
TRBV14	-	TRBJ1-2	CASSPKTRRGWSGYTF	TGTGCCAGCAGCCCTAAAACGCGCAGGGGATGGTCTGGCTACACCTTC
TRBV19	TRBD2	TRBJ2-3	CATSGTSLGTDTQYF	TGTGCCACCTCCGGGACTAGCCTTGGGACAGATACGCAGTATTTT
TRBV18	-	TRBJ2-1	CASSPPTVNEQFF	TGTGCCAGCTCACCACCTACGGTCAATGAGCAGTTCTTC
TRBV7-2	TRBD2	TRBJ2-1	CASSVRLAGGGYEQFF	TGTGCCAGCAGCGTTAGACTAGCGGGGGGTGGCTATGAGCAGTTCTTC